The 31 T cell receptor beta chains below were found in one sample sequenced in a study of beta chain features in type 1 diabetes. Expressed TCRB transcripts were sequenced, since all the RNA that had been isolated was reverse transcribed. Profiling relied on immunoSEQ multiplex PCR, and the TCRdb table lists in-frame clones only, not all of them. Among 900,000 or so clones listed, roughly 17% were seen once. Sequenced: naive CD4+ T cells from blood. These receptor sequences come from a woman aged 18-29 years in good health.

The V gene is TRBV5-1, the J gene TRBJ2-7; 9 bases are shared with TRBD2. V shed 4 bases, J shed 2 bases, and the junction held 19 bases outside the gene matches. The CDR3 is 19 amino acids. CDR1 and CDR2 (germline): SGHRS, YFSETQ. The CDR3 loop is CASSRSPTSGTVNTYEQYF. Written as DNA, the CDR3 is TGCGCCAGCAGCAGGTCCCCGACTAGCGGCACGGTGAACACCTACGAGCAGTACTTC. The full variable domain, with the rest looked up from reference TRBV5-1 and TRBJ2-7, is KAGVTQTPRYLIKTRGQQVTLSCSPISGHRSVSWYQQTPGQGLQFLFEYFSETQRNKGNFPGRFSGRQFSNSRSEMNVSTLELGDSALYLCASSRSPTSGTVNTYEQYFGPGTRLTVT.

The chain links TRBV28 to TRBJ2-7; a possible D gene is TRBD1 (6 bases). CDR1 and CDR2 (germline): MDHEN, SYDVKM. Trimming shortened V by 6 bases and J by 2 bases, and 11 bases separated the two germline ends. The length of the CDR3 is 13 residues. Written as DNA, the CDR3 is TGTGCCAGCAGGCCCGGACAGCCCTACGAGCAGTACTTC. Residues: CASRPGQPYEQYF. Full variable domain (missing parts from reference TRBV28 and TRBJ2-7): DVKVTQSSRYLVKRTGEKVFLECVQDMDHENMFWYRQDPGLGLRLIYFSYDVKMKEKGDIPEGYSVSREKKERFSLILESASTNQTSMYLCASRPGQPYEQYFGPGTRLTVT.

This clone showed up just a few times. This sequence joins TRBV13 and TRBJ2-1, with D tentatively TRBD1 or TRBD2 (5 bases each). The germline gives CDR1 PRHDT, CDR2 FYEKMQ (reference sequence). The length of the CDR3 is 14 residues. Deletions cut 5 bases from V and 13 bases from J, with 21 bases between. The CDR3 region has the DNA TGTGCCAGCAGCCCCACACAAAGTAATCGGGGCCAGTTCTTC. This encodes CASSPTQSNRGQFF.

This clone was counted at least ten times. Other DNA sequences in the sample encode the same CDR3. The chain joins TRBV7-9 to TRBJ1-1, with no clear D. V was pared by 5 bases and J by 4 bases, with 5 bases between. Germline V gene data show CDR1 as SEHNR and CDR2 as FQNEAQ (reference sequence). The CDR3 contains 11 residues. DNA of the CDR3: TGTGCCAGCAGCCCGGGCACTGAAGCTTTCTTT. Protein product: CASSPGTEAFF.

This chain joins TRBV7-9 and TRBJ1-1; D remains unclear. The CDR3 loop spans 13 amino acids. CDR1 and CDR2 (germline): SEHNR, FQNEAQ (reference sequence). Between the trimmed V and J ends, which lost 5 bases and 3 bases, there was a span of 10 bases. CDR3 DNA: TGTGCCAGCAGCCAAATCCCGGACACTGAAGCTTTCTTT. It yields the protein CASSQIPDTEAFF. Full variable domain (remainder filled in from reference TRBV7-9 and TRBJ1-1): DTGVSQNPRHKITKRGQNVTFRCDPISEHNRLYWYRQTLGQGPEFLTYFQNEAQLEKSRLLSDRFSAERPKGSFSTLEIQRTEQGDSAMYLCASSQIPDTEAFFGQGTRLTVV.

The chain is built from TRBV18 and TRBJ2-1; 7 bases map to TRBD1. The CDR3 loop spans 14 amino acids. Germline V gives CDR1 KGHSH, CDR2 LQKENI. The V and J ends lost 3 bases and 4 bases, in that order; junction bases with no gene match: 3. CDR3 sequence: CASSPGQIYNEQFF. In DNA, the CDR3 is TGTGCCAGCTCACCGGGACAGATATACAATGAGCAGTTCTTC.

This clone was recorded a few times. The gene calls are TRBV7-2 and TRBJ2-2; TRBD2 agrees at 9 bases. The CDR3 extends over 14 amino acids. With V trimmed by 11 bases and J by 1 base, 5 bases remained unmatched. CDR1 is SGHTA and CDR2 is FQGNSA in the germline V gene. The CDR3 coding sequence is TGTGCCTCGAATAGCGGGAGGAACACCGGGGAGCTGTTTTTT. Its protein is CASNSGRNTGELFF. Full variable domain (rest looked up from reference TRBV7-2 and TRBJ2-2): GAGVSQSPSNKVTEKGKDVELRCDPISGHTALYWYRQSLGQGLEFLIYFQGNSAPDKSGLPSDRFSAERTGGSVSTLTIQRTQQEDSAVYLCASNSGRNTGELFFGEGSRLTVL.

There are a few counts of this clone. V gene TRBV20-1 combines with J gene TRBJ2-7; D is unclear. Germline V gene lookup returns CDR1 DFQATT and CDR2 SNEGSKA (reference sequence). Trimming took 8 bases from V and 4 from J, leaving 9 bases between them. The CDR3 length is 10 residues. CDR3 DNA: TGCAGTCCATCAGGTTACGAGCAGTACTTC. Residues: CSPSGYEQYF.

This clone was picked up a small number of times. The rearrangement links TRBV11-2 to TRBJ2-1; possibly TRBD2 for D (5 bases). The V gene's germline CDR1 is SGHAT and CDR2 FQNNGV. There are 12 residues in the CDR3. Trimming removed 4 bases at V and 12 bases at J, with 13 bases between. In nucleotides, the CDR3 is TGTGCCAGCAGCTCAGAGGGCTTAGGGCAGTTCTTC. Translation: CASSSEGLGQFF.

The chain recombines TRBV7-9 with TRBJ2-7, with D possibly called TRBD1 or TRBD2 (5 bases each). The germline gives CDR1 SEHNR, CDR2 FQNEAQ (reference sequence). V was clipped by 3 bases and J by 3 bases, with 15 bases between them. CDR3 length: 15 amino acids. The chain's CDR3 is CASSFSGQGDYEQYF. Here the CDR3 DNA reads TGTGCCAGCAGCTTTTCGGGGCAGGGAGACTACGAGCAGTACTTC.

The chain combines TRBV6-1 with TRBJ1-2; the D gene is possibly TRBD1 (5 bases). V lost 10 bases and J 2 bases, leaving 20 bases between the germline ends. CDR1 is MNHNS and CDR2 is SASEGT in the germline V gene. The CDR3 is 15 residues long. In nucleotides, the CDR3 is TGTGCCACCATGCGACGTCGCGAGGGGAACTATGGCTACACCTTC. Translated: CATMRRREGNYGYTF.

The chain carries TRBV29-1 and TRBJ2-1; 7 nucleotides align to TRBD2. Per germline, CDR1 SQVTM and CDR2 ANQGSEA. CDR3 length equals 17 residues. The J segment lost 1 base and the V segment lost 3 bases, leaving 12 bases of the junction unmatched. CDR3 residues: CSVDPWGGARSYNEQFF. DNA for the CDR3: TGCAGCGTTGATCCCTGGGGGGGTGCGCGATCCTACAATGAGCAGTTCTTC.

The rearrangement links TRBV28 to TRBJ2-3; either TRBD1 or TRBD2 may supply D (5 bases each). The V gene lost 6 bases and the J gene lost 0 bases, with 7 bases spanning the gap. From germline, CDR1 is MDHEN and CDR2 SYDVKM. This CDR3 is 13 amino acids long. The CDR3 is CASRRDSTDTQYF. CDR3 coding DNA: TGTGCCAGCAGGAGGGACAGCACAGATACGCAGTATTTT. The full variable domain, completed using reference TRBV28 and TRBJ2-3, is DVKVTQSSRYLVKRTGEKVFLECVQDMDHENMFWYRQDPGLGLRLIYFSYDVKMKEKGDIPEGYSVSREKKERFSLILESASTNQTSMYLCASRRDSTDTQYFGPGTRLTVL.

V and J are TRBV7-2 and TRBJ2-5; 8 bases align to TRBD2. V lost 5 bases, J lost 4 bases, and 6 bases stayed unmatched. The CDR3 runs to 14 residues. Germline-derived CDR1 and CDR2 are SGHTA and FQGNSA. The CDR3 coding sequence is TGTGCCAGCAGCCCCCCCGGGACTAGAGAGACCCAGTACTTC. It encodes CASSPPGTRETQYF.

The chain combines TRBV9 with TRBJ2-1; 9 bases are a match to TRBD2. The trim removed 4 bases at V and 4 bases at J, leaving 12 bases unmatched. CDR1 and CDR2 from the germline V gene are SGDLS and YYNGEE. This CDR3 comprises 17 residues. CDR3 region: CASSPTPTSGIYNEQFF. The CDR3 region has the DNA TGTGCCAGCAGCCCCACCCCGACTAGCGGAATTTACAATGAGCAGTTCTTC.

The rearrangement links TRBV5-4 to TRBJ2-1, with D possibly TRBD2 on 6 matching bases. In germline, CDR1 is SGHNT, CDR2 YYREEE (reference sequence). V lost 4 bases, J lost 2 bases, and 16 bases lay in between. The CDR3 totals 16 residues. CDR3 DNA sequence: TGTGCCAGCAGCCGCCCGCCCCTAGCGACCTACAATGAGCAGTTCTTC. Encoded protein: CASSRPPLATYNEQFF.

This clone was recorded a few times. The chain carries TRBV5-6 and TRBJ1-1, with a possible D match to TRBD1 (5 bases). The V and J ends lost 2 bases and 8 bases respectively, with 13 bases between them. CDR1 and CDR2 (germline): SGHDT, YYEEEE. This CDR3 is built from 13 residues. CDR3 amino acids: CASSFRGVREAFF. Written as DNA, the CDR3 is TGTGCCAGCAGCTTTAGGGGTGTCAGGGAAGCTTTCTTT.

A few counts support this clone. The genes are TRBV28 and TRBJ2-5; 8 bases fit TRBD1. This CDR3 contains 14 residues. Trimming took 4 bases from V and 5 from J; bases not matched to a gene: 6. The germline V gene encodes CDR1 MDHEN and CDR2 SYDVKM. CDR3 in DNA: TGTGCCAGCAGTTGGCAGGGGGCGCGGGAGACCCAGTACTTC. It is translated as CASSWQGARETQYF.

This clone was seen a few times. The chain employs TRBV28 and TRBJ2-7; the match to TRBD2 covers 7 bases. The CDR3 is 16 amino acids. Unmatched junction bases numbered 8, after V lost 3 bases and J lost 0 bases. Germline V CDR1 and CDR2: MDHEN, SYDVKM. For the CDR3, the DNA is TGTGCCAGCAGTTTTGGACGGGAGGCGAACTCCTACGAGCAGTACTTC. Translation gives CASSFGREANSYEQYF.

The chain uses TRBV9 and TRBJ2-5; D is unresolved. The CDR3 has 15 amino acids. Germline V gene sequence: CDR1 SGDLS, CDR2 YYNGEE. The germline V and J ends were trimmed by 1 base and 2 bases, with 12 bases remaining between them. The CDR3 DNA sequence: TGTGCCAGCAGCGTAAGACCGTGGGTACAAGAGACCCAGTACTTC. Protein product: CASSVRPWVQETQYF.

V and J are TRBV27 and TRBJ2-5; tentatively, D is TRBD1 (5 bases). Trimming took off 0 bases at V and 5 bases at J, with 7 bases between the two ends. The CDR3 spans 13 residues. Germline assignment: CDR1 MNHEY and CDR2 SMNVEV (reference sequence). The CDR3 region has the DNA TGTGCCAGCAGTTTATCGAAGGGGGAGACCCAGTACTTC. Translating gives CASSLSKGETQYF.

The chain recombines TRBV5-1 with TRBJ2-1, with D perhaps TRBD1 (6 bases). The CDR3 runs 12 residues. The germline CDR1 and CDR2 sequences are SGHRS and YFSETQ. The germline V and J ends were trimmed by 4 bases and 15 bases, with 17 bases remaining between them. CDR3 sequence (DNA): TGCGCCAGCAGCCGTCCGGGACAAGATCCGTTCTTC. The encoded protein is CASSRPGQDPFF.

The chain recombines TRBV5-6 with TRBJ2-1; 8 bases line up with TRBD2. Germline lookup yields CDR1 SGHDT and CDR2 YYEEEE. After removal of 4 bases from V and 4 bases from J, the junction contained 7 bases not matched to a gene. The CDR3 extends over 15 amino acids. The CDR3 DNA reads as TGTGCCAGCAGCCAAGGGACTAGATTATACAATGAGCAGTTCTTC. Translating it yields CASSQGTRLYNEQFF. Filled out from reference TRBV5-6 and TRBJ2-1, the complete variable domain reads DAGVTQSPTHLIKTRGQQVTLRCSPKSGHDTVSWYQQALGQGPQFIFQYYEEEERQRGNFPDRFSGHQFPNYSSELNVNALLLGDSALYLCASSQGTRLYNEQFFGPGTRLTVL.

The chain couples TRBV15 to TRBJ1-5; D not resolved. V was shortened by 4 bases and J by 5 bases, with 12 bases between the two germline ends. This CDR3 is 14 amino acids long. Germline V gene sequence: CDR1 LNHNV, CDR2 YYDKDF (reference sequence). CDR3 sequence (DNA): TGTGCCACCAGCAAAGACACCCATTATCAGCCCCAGCATTTT. Amino acid sequence: CATSKDTHYQPQHF.

This chain uses TRBV7-9 with TRBJ1-5; tentatively, D is TRBD1 (5 bases). This CDR3 is 14 amino acids long. The V gene lost 4 bases and the J gene lost 2 bases, with 9 bases spanning the gap. Per germline, CDR1 SEHNR and CDR2 FQNEAQ (reference sequence). This CDR3 reads CASSSDTRNQPQHF. Here the CDR3 DNA reads TGTGCCAGCAGCTCGGACACCCGCAATCAGCCCCAGCATTTT.

CDR3 DNA: TGTGCCAGCAGATCACCCCTAGGGGCGGGTGAGCAGTTCTTC. Translated, it gives CASRSPLGAGEQFF. The genes are TRBV6-6 and TRBJ2-1; D is tentatively TRBD1 or TRBD2 (5 bases each). The CDR3 loop spans 14 amino acids. The germline gives CDR1 MNHNY, CDR2 SVGAGI (reference sequence). Trimming removed 6 bases at V and 9 bases at J, with 18 bases between.

The chain is built from TRBV9 and TRBJ2-2; D may be TRBD2 (6 bases). Trimming pared 0 bases from V and 2 bases from J, leaving 11 bases between. This CDR3 is built from 16 residues. Germline V CDR1 and CDR2: SGDLS, YYNGEE. The CDR3 sequence: CASSVEGGTNTGELFF. The DNA of the CDR3 is TGTGCCAGCAGCGTAGAGGGCGGGACTAACACCGGGGAGCTGTTTTTT. Variable domain in full (rest from reference TRBV9 and TRBJ2-2): DSGVTQTPKHLITATGQRVTLRCSPRSGDLSVYWYQQSLDQGLQFLIQYYNGEERAKGNILERFSAQQFPDLHSELNLSSLELGDSALYFCASSVEGGTNTGELFFGEGSRLTVL.

This clone has only a few counts. The chain links TRBV4-2 to TRBJ2-3; D perhaps matches TRBD2 (6 bases). Between the trimmed V and J ends, which lost 4 bases and 3 bases, there was a span of 8 bases. The CDR3 sequence is 13 residues long. Germline lookup yields CDR1 LGHNA and CDR2 YNFKEQ. CDR3 sequence reads: CASSRLGTDTQYF. For the CDR3, the DNA is TGTGCCAGCAGCCGACTAGGTACAGATACGCAGTATTTT.

This clone was counted only a few times. V and J are TRBV5-1 and TRBJ1-5; D perhaps matches TRBD1 (6 bases). The CDR3 runs to 15 residues. With 1 base removed from V and 4 bases from J, the gap between germline ends came to 12 bases. The germline V gene has CDR1 SGHRS and CDR2 YFSETQ. The chain's CDR3 is CASSLSGAGNQPQHF. DNA of the CDR3: TGCGCCAGCAGCTTGTCAGGGGCTGGGAATCAGCCCCAGCATTTT. Combining the CDR3 with reference TRBV5-1 and TRBJ1-5 gives the whole variable domain KAGVTQTPRYLIKTRGQQVTLSCSPISGHRSVSWYQQTPGQGLQFLFEYFSETQRNKGNFPGRFSGRQFSNSRSEMNVSTLELGDSALYLCASSLSGAGNQPQHFGDGTRLSIL.

This clone was detected only a few times. The V and J genes are TRBV9 and TRBJ2-1, with D possibly being TRBD2 (5 bases). V gave up 0 bases and J gave up 4 bases, with 11 bases separating them. CDR1 and CDR2 (germline): SGDLS, YYNGEE. This CDR3 region has 15 residues. CDR3 nucleotide sequence: TGTGCCAGCAGCGTAGCGGCGGAGCGGTACAATGAGCAGTTCTTC. This codes for CASSVAAERYNEQFF.

The chain links TRBV6-1 to TRBJ1-4; D remains ambiguous. The CDR3 totals 14 residues. Germline values: CDR1 MNHNS, CDR2 SASEGT. The V gene lost 5 bases and the J gene lost 8 bases, with 15 bases spanning the gap. The DNA of the CDR3 is TGTGCCAGCAGTAACCTCCGGGAGGCCGAAAAACTGTTTTTT. This gives the protein CASSNLREAEKLFF.